This T cell receptor (beta chain) was sequenced in a study of T-cell reconstitution after alpha-beta-depleted transplantation in children. Unique molecular identifiers were incorporated during preparation of the TCRbeta library. TCRdb ran MiXCR on the PCR reads and lists one entry per CDR3 protein. This repertoire shows about 600,000 distinct CDR3 sequences, approximately 12% found once; its top ten account for 2% to 2.5%. The J segment lost 0 bases and the V segment lost 4 bases, leaving 4 bases of the junction unmatched. This CDR3 is built from 15 residues. CDR1 and CDR2 (germline): MNHEY, SMNVEV (reference sequence). General study results and limits: The high TCRbeta diversity at day 60 in some patients came from surviving recipient T cells and thymic progenitors. T cells produced anew were the main source of T-cell counts and diversity one year after transplant. As was reported, about two months after transplant, alpha-beta T cells came from several hundred expanded graft clones.

With regard to this clonotype: Its target is not known.

The chain carries TRBV27 and TRBJ2-7, with 9 positions matching TRBD2. The TCR sequence derives from a male patient between 5 and 17 years old who had a stem cell transplant for acute myeloid leukemia, so the T cells may come from the graft donor. Source: PBMCs, mostly from graft donor cells, taken 360 days after TCRalphabeta/CD19-depleted stem cell transplant. For the CDR3, the DNA is TGTGCCAGCAGTTCCCTAGCGGGAACCTCCTACGAGCAGTACTTC. It is translated as CASSSLAGTSYEQYF.